What follows is one T cell receptor (beta chain) and its context. CDR1 is SGHDN and CDR2 is FVKESK in the germline V gene. V lost 5 bases, J lost 7 bases, and 14 bases lay in between. The CDR3 totals 13 residues. Per the authors' pipeline: Estimation of nucleated cell counts was performed using reference gene primer amplification. Generated by immunoSEQ multiplex PCR, the TCRdb table keeps only in-frame clones and is missing some. V and J calls plus clone size are reproduced from that table; the DNA served to infer D and trimming. The data show approximately 230,000 clones, around four fifths seen once. The sample comes from a study of blood T cell repertoires in COVID-19.

The source of this sequence is a man older than 75 with acute or convalescent COVID-19. The chain links TRBV14 to TRBJ1-2; no definite D call. Sequencing was performed on peripheral blood. The CDR3, as DNA: TGTGCCAGCAGCTCCGCAAAGGCGGGTGGCTACACCTTC. This encodes CASSSAKAGGYTF.